This is a list of T cell receptor beta chains from one sample in a study of CD8+ T cells in alopecia areata. The method was immunoSEQ multiplex PCR; TCRdb's version includes in-frame clones alone and lacks a portion of them. This table has more than 90,000 clones, approximately 60% appearing once. Sequenced material: CD8+ T cells sorted from blood, taken at week 4, from a patient treated with tofacitinib. The receptors originated from a human donor with alopecia areata. Both conserved end residues are trimmed from each CDR3. D genes are given only for firm matches.

D: NA; V: TRBV15; CDR3: ATSSGKDILTEAF
D: NA; V: TRBV5-1; CDR3: ASSSDGSPYNEQF
D: NA; V: TRBV29-1; CDR3: SYTMGNTEAF
D: NA; V: TRBV27; CDR3: ASRYQGVVPLF
D: NA; V: TRBV5-5; CDR3: ASSLAQHWGNQPQH
D: TRBD1; V: TRBV5-1; CDR3: ASSWTGPRETQY
D: NA; V: TRBV29-1; CDR3: SAQGLRVHTDTQY
D: NA; V: TRBV7-8; CDR3: ASSYREWETQY
D: NA; V: TRBV2; CDR3: ASMDAAYEQY
D: TRBD1; V: TRBV30; CDR3: AWSVSGTGIETQY
D: NA; V: TRBV7-2; CDR3: ASSQGVTGFYEQY
D: NA; V: TRBV29-1; CDR3: SVVPVGVFTYEQY
D: NA; V: TRBV30; CDR3: AWRDRDWYNEQF
D: NA; V: TRBV6-5; CDR3: ASSYGQRQETQY
D: NA; V: TRBV7-9; CDR3: ASSFGPHKSNYGYT
D: NA; V: TRBV5-1; CDR3: ASSLTGPTEQF
D: NA; V: TRBV29-1; CDR3: SVEYGSLNNEQF
D: NA; V: TRBV27; CDR3: ASSPQAAGYGYT
D: TRBD1; V: TRBV29-1; CDR3: SVEEADRGPTDTQY
D: NA; V: TRBV10-3; CDR3: AISESKRLWGTEAF